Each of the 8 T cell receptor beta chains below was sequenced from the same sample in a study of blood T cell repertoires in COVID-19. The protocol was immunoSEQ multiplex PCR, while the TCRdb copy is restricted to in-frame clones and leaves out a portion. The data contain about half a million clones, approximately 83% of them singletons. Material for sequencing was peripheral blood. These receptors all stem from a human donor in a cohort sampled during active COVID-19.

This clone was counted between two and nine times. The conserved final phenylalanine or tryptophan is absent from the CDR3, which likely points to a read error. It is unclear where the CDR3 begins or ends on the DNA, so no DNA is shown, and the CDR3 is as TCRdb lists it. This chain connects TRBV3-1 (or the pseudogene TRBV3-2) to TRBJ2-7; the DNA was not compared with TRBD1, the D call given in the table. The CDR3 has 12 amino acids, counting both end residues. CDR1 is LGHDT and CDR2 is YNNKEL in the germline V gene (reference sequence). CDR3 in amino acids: CASSLDTRTVHI.

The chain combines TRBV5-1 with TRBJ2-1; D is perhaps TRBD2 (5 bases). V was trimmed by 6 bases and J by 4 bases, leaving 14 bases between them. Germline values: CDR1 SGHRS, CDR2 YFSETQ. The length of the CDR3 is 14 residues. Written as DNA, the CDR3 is TGCGCCAGCACCCTGGACTCACCGTACAATGAGCAGTTCTTC. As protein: CASTLDSPYNEQFF. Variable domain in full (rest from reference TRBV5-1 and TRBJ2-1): KAGVTQTPRYLIKTRGQQVTLSCSPISGHRSVSWYQQTPGQGLQFLFEYFSETQRNKGNFPGRFSGRQFSNSRSEMNVSTLELGDSALYLCASTLDSPYNEQFFGPGTRLTVL.

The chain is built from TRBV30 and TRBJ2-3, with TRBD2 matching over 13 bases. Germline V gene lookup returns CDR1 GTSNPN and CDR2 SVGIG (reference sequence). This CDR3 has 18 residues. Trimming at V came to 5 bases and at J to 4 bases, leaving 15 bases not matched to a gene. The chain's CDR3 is CAWGRGRRLAGGPDTQYF. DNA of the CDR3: TGTGCCTGGGGGCGTGGACGGAGACTAGCGGGAGGCCCAGATACGCAGTATTTT.

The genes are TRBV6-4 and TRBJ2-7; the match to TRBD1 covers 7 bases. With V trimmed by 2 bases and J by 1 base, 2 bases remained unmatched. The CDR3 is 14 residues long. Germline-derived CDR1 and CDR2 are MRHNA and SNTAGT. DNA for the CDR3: TGTGCCAGCAGTGACAGGGGGCCATCCTACGAGCAGTACTTC. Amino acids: CASSDRGPSYEQYF.

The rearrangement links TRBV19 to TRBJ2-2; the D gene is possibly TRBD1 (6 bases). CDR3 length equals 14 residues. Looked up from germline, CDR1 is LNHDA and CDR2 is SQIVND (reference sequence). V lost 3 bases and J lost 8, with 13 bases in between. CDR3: CASSMGQGQGELFF. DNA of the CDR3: TGTGCCAGTAGTATGGGGCAGGGGCAAGGGGAGCTGTTTTTT. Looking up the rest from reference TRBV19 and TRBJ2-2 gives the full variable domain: DGGITQSPKYLFRKEGQNVTLSCEQNLNHDAMYWYRQDPGQGLRLIYYSQIVNDFQKGDIAEGYSVSREKKESFPLTVTSAQKNPTAFYLCASSMGQGQGELFFGEGSRLTVL.

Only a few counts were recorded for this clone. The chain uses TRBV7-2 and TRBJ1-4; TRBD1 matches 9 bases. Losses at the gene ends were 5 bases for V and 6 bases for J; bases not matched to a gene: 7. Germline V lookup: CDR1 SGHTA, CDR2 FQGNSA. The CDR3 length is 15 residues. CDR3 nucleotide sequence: TGTGCCAGCAGCCCGTCCGGGACAGGGTATGAAAAACTGTTTTTT. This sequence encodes CASSPSGTGYEKLFF. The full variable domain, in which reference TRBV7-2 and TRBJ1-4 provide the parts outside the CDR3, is GAGVSQSPSNKVTEKGKDVELRCDPISGHTALYWYRQSLGQGLEFLIYFQGNSAPDKSGLPSDRFSAERTGGSVSTLTIQRTQQEDSAVYLCASSPSGTGYEKLFFGSGTQLSVL.

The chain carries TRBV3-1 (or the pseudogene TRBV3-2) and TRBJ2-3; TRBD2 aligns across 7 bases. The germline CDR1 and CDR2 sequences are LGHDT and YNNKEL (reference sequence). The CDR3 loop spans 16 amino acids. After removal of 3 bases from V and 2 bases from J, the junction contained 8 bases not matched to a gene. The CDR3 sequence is CASSQDLGGPTDTQYF. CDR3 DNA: TGTGCCAGCAGCCAGGATCTGGGAGGGCCCACAGATACGCAGTATTTT.

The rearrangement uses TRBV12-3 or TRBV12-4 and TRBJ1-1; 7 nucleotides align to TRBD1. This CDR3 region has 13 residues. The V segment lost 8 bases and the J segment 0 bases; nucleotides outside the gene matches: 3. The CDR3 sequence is CASGQVMNTEAFF. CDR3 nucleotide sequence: TGTGCCAGCGGACAGGTTATGAACACTGAAGCTTTCTTT.